Below are 5 T cell receptor beta chains sequenced from a single sample in a study of blood T cell repertoires in COVID-19. Assay used: immunoSEQ multiplex PCR; TCRdb lists only in-frame clones, some missing. The table records roughly 92,000 clones, around 86% of them present only once. Input material: peripheral blood. The source of these receptors is a woman aged 80 or over with acute or convalescent COVID-19.

CDR3 in DNA: TGTGCCAGCAGCTCAGGGGCAGGGTATGGCTACACCTTC. Translated, it gives CASSSGAGYGYTF. The V call is TRBV7-2, the J call TRBJ1-2; perhaps TRBD1 as D (6 bases). V was cut by 4 bases and J by 5 bases, with 11 bases left in between. The germline V gene has CDR1 SGHTA and CDR2 FQGNSA. The CDR3 loop spans 13 amino acids.

The V and J genes are TRBV7-3 and TRBJ2-5; D uncertain. Trimming took 5 bases from V and 4 from J, leaving 11 bases between them. CDR1 and CDR2 (germline): SGHTA, FQGTGA. The length of the CDR3 is 13 residues. DNA for the CDR3: TGTGCCAGCAGCCGGAGCACATCAGAGACCCAGTACTTC. Protein product: CASSRSTSETQYF.

The count of this clone is one. The chain joins TRBV7-8 to TRBJ2-7; TRBD2 agrees at 10 bases. This CDR3 spans 13 amino acids. CDR1 and CDR2 (germline): SGHVS, FQNEAQ. The trim removed 5 bases at V and 4 bases at J, leaving 2 bases unmatched. For the CDR3, the DNA is TGTGCCAGCAGCGGACTAGCGGTATACGAGCAGTACTTC. The encoded protein is CASSGLAVYEQYF.

This clone was found once. V is TRBV4-3 and J is TRBJ1-1; the D gene is possibly TRBD1 (6 bases). The V gene's germline CDR1 is LGHNA and CDR2 YSLEER. The V gene lost 3 bases and the J gene lost 1 base, with 12 bases spanning the gap. The CDR3 runs 15 residues. DNA of the CDR3: TGCGCCAGCAGCCAGACAAGGGGGGGGAACACTGAAGCTTTCTTT. Protein: CASSQTRGGNTEAFF.

The chain recombines TRBV19 with TRBJ1-2; 9 bases align to TRBD1. CDR1 LNHDA and CDR2 SQIVND come from the germline V gene (reference sequence). This CDR3 region has 14 residues. Unmatched junction bases numbered 5, after V lost 5 bases and J lost 4 bases. The CDR3 DNA sequence: TGTGCCAGTAGTCCGGGACAGGGACTCTATGGCTACACCTTC. This encodes CASSPGQGLYGYTF. The full variable domain, its missing parts supplied by reference TRBV19 and TRBJ1-2, is DGGITQSPKYLFRKEGQNVTLSCEQNLNHDAMYWYRQDPGQGLRLIYYSQIVNDFQKGDIAEGYSVSREKKESFPLTVTSAQKNPTAFYLCASSPGQGLYGYTFGSGTRLTVV.